This T cell receptor beta chain was found in a study of CD8 T cells in Susac syndrome. Trimming removed 3 bases from V and 0 bases from J, with 8 bases in between. This CDR3 comprises 14 residues. Germline CDR1 is GTSNPN and CDR2 is SVGIG (reference sequence). RNA was extracted with the RNeasy kit, and a quantity of about 0.45 to 1 ug was reverse transcribed using random hexamers. TCRdb redid the calling of the immunoSEQ multiplex PCR reads with MiXCR, one entry per CDR3 protein. The sample includes 200,000 to 250,000 distinct CDR3 sequences, 94% of them seen just once. Input material: CD4+ T cells from PBMCs. The chain is built from TRBV30 and TRBJ2-2; no clear D. This receptor was identified in a human donor with Susac syndrome. The CDR3 region is CAWRGIANTGELFF. The CDR3 region has the DNA TGTGCCTGGAGGGGGATTGCGAACACCGGGGAGCTGTTTTTT.